This T cell receptor beta chain was sequenced for a study of control samples from healthy donors and cancer patients (dated by TCRdb to 2020 to 2021). Library preparation employed the immunoSEQ multiplex PCR assay. TCRdb provides this immuneACCESS table in a form limited to in-frame rearrangements. Some clones are lacking; in checked studies, under half of them reflect an unresolved V gene, and why the rest are absent is not known. In all, the sample holds 150,000 or so clones, and roughly nine tenths of those were seen once. Of the sample, 0.65% to 0.75% falls within the top ten clones. There are 14 amino acids in the CDR3, from cysteine to phenylalanine inclusive. Solely the CDR3 DNA is kept, with 42 bases framed from the first base. According to the germline V gene, CDR1 reads MRHNA and CDR2 reads SNTAGT. The germline ends are 12 bases apart after V is trimmed by 3 bases and J by 7 bases. Points on this clone: This clone's antigen is unknown. No per-base quality is available; no much larger clone lies one base away.

The chain employs TRBV6-4 and TRBJ2-2; a tentative D call is TRBD2 (6 bases match). Sequences were obtained from blood. This TCR came from a woman in her twenties or thirties in good health. The DNA sequence is as follows: TGTGCCAGCAGTGAAGAGGAGGGAATCGGGGAGCTGTTTTTT. Its translation reads: CASSEEEGIGELFF.